Shown below are 5 T cell receptor beta chains from a single sample sequenced in a study of cytomegalovirus exposure and HLA in healthy donors. The PCR contained 60 Vbeta and 13 Jbeta primers. TCRdb's table, derived via immunoSEQ multiplex PCR, lists solely in-frame clones and lacks some. The data show 150,000 or so clones, 70% to 85% seen once. Sequencing input: PBMCs. The origin of the receptors is a man younger than 40 in good health and CMV-seropositive.

The chain has TRBV5-1 and TRBJ2-1; D uncertain. V was clipped by 1 base and J by 0 bases, with 14 bases between them. CDR3 length: 17 residues. CDR1 and CDR2 from the germline V gene are SGHRS and YFSETQ. The CDR3 here is CASSLSRIGSSYNEQFF. The CDR3 DNA reads as TGCGCCAGCAGCTTGTCTAGAATCGGTAGCTCCTACAATGAGCAGTTCTTC. Supplemented by reference TRBV5-1 and TRBJ2-1, the full variable domain reads KAGVTQTPRYLIKTRGQQVTLSCSPISGHRSVSWYQQTPGQGLQFLFEYFSETQRNKGNFPGRFSGRQFSNSRSEMNVSTLELGDSALYLCASSLSRIGSSYNEQFFGPGTRLTVL.

The V gene is TRBV5-1, the J gene TRBJ2-1; 9 bases fit TRBD1. This CDR3 has 14 amino acids. Per the germline V gene, CDR1 is SGHRS and CDR2 is YFSETQ. Unmatched junction bases numbered 10, after V lost 8 bases and J lost 7 bases. In DNA, the CDR3 is TGCGCCAGTTCACAGGGGGCGCCCGGGAATGAGCAGTTCTTC. It specifies CASSQGAPGNEQFF.

V gene TRBV21-1 combines with J gene TRBJ2-3; the table's D call of TRBD2 was not tested on the DNA. TRBV21-1 is marked as a pseudogene. The CDR3 runs to 16 residues. For the CDR3, the DNA is TGTGCCAGCAGCATAGGAGGCATAGACCTCACAGATACGCAGTATTTT. Encoded protein: CASSIGGIDLTDTQYF.

The V and J genes are TRBV7-3 and TRBJ2-5; tentatively, D is TRBD2 (7 bases). Trimming took off 5 bases at V and 4 bases at J, with 17 bases between the two ends. Germline V gene sequence: CDR1 SGHTA, CDR2 FQGTGA. The CDR3 is 15 amino acids. CDR3 sequence: CASSLASGGVETQYF. DNA for the CDR3: TGTGCCAGCAGCCTGGCGTCGGGGGGCGTAGAGACCCAGTACTTC.

This clone has a single count. The CDR3, as DNA: TGTGCCAGCAGCTCCGCGACAGGTCGGGGAACTGAAGCTTTCTTT. It is translated as CASSSATGRGTEAFF. This rearrangement joins TRBV28 to TRBJ1-1; maybe TRBD1 (6 bases). CDR1 and CDR2 (germline): MDHEN, SYDVKM. The V and J ends lost 6 bases and 5 bases respectively, with 19 bases between them. There are 15 residues in the CDR3. The whole variable domain, filled in from reference TRBV28 and TRBJ1-1, reads DVKVTQSSRYLVKRTGEKVFLECVQDMDHENMFWYRQDPGLGLRLIYFSYDVKMKEKGDIPEGYSVSREKKERFSLILESASTNQTSMYLCASSSATGRGTEAFFGQGTRLTVV.